The table lists the clone carrying this T cell receptor beta chain with a count of one. This record belongs to a study of blood T cell repertoires in COVID-19. Study context: T cells, B-cell-depleted T cells, or PBMCs provided the cDNA or gDNA that served as material.

Sequencing was performed with immunoSEQ multiplex PCR; in TCRdb, only in-frame clones are kept and a portion is missing. Of a few hundred thousand clones in the sample, around nine tenths were seen once. Recovered participants had two consecutive negative NP/OP PCR tests, healthcare professional clearance, or symptom resolution. Sequences were obtained from PBMCs or T cells enriched from blood (not recorded which). This clonotype was sampled from a woman in her forties or fifties who had recovered from COVID-19.

The CDR3 loop is CASRPDSRASQPQHF. The CDR3 DNA reads TGTGCCAGCAGGCCTGACTCGAGGGCAAGTCAGCCCCAGCATTTT. The V gene is TRBV2, the J gene TRBJ1-5, with D unclear. This CDR3 has 15 amino acids. The germline CDR1 and CDR2 sequences are SNHLY and FYNNEI. Deletions cut 6 bases from V and 6 bases from J, with 18 bases between.